This paragraph covers one T cell receptor (beta chain) sequence. Its target is unknown. The primer mix had 60 Vbeta and 13 Jbeta primers. The protocol was immunoSEQ multiplex PCR, while the TCRdb copy is restricted to in-frame clones and leaves out a portion. The table lists around 110,000 clones, about two thirds of them singletons. The data belong to a study of cytomegalovirus exposure and HLA in healthy donors. General study points: It was reported in a later analysis that an Asian-associated ancestry cluster showed fewer N-insertions than the 666-donor mean. A missense DCLRE1C variant was associated with V- and J-gene trimming of TCR beta chains in a later analysis, and an independent cohort replicated the association.

Losses at the gene ends were 4 bases for V and 6 bases for J; bases not matched to a gene: 6. The CDR3 loop spans 14 amino acids. Germline assignment: CDR1 SGHNT and CDR2 YENEEA. This clonotype originated in a man aged 25-45 years in good health and CMV-seropositive. The sample was PBMCs. The rearrangement links TRBV11-3 to TRBJ1-1, with TRBD1 matching over 9 bases. Written as DNA, the CDR3 is TGTGCCAGCAGCTCCTCCACAGGGGGCCCTGAAGCTTTCTTT. Protein product: CASSSSTGGPEAFF.